These 20 T cell receptor beta chains share one sample of origin, sequenced in a study of shared clonotypes between healthy human individuals. Only in-frame clones appear in the TCRdb table, and some are missing; sequencing was by immunoSEQ multiplex PCR. The sample includes about 990,000 clones, 75% to 80% seen only once; the top ten take roughly 0.57%. The specimen sequenced was memory CD4+ T cells from PBMCs. Subset described: CD45RA-negative fraction. The receptors come from a man aged 18 to 35 in good health. Some clones in this sample may be carry-over from other donors' samples.

Remarks on this clone: It is unclear where the CDR3 begins or ends on the DNA, so no DNA is shown, and the CDR3 is as TCRdb lists it. The chain carries TRBV21-1 and TRBJ2-7. TRBV21-1 is reported as a pseudogene. The CDR3 is 14 amino acids in total, end residues counted. The CDR3 is CASSKGYTCYEQYF.

This clone was seen at least ten times. The sample carries other DNA sequences with the same CDR3. This chain joins TRBV2 and TRBJ1-1; D is ambiguous. The CDR3 has 14 amino acids. Trimming pared 4 bases from V and 1 base from J, leaving 10 bases between. Germline CDR1 reads SNHLY; CDR2 reads FYNNEI. The CDR3 DNA follows: TGTGCCAGCAGTGTGATCGAGAGGAACACTGAAGCTTTCTTT. It specifies CASSVIERNTEAFF.

The chain carries TRBV12-5 and TRBJ2-7; TRBD2 matches 8 bases. CDR3 length: 16 amino acids. V dropped 0 bases and J dropped 5; count of bases not matched to a gene: 9. Germline V gene lookup returns CDR1 LGHNT and CDR2 FRNRAP. DNA for the CDR3: TGTGCTAGTGGTTTGGTACGGGGAGCGGGAGTACACGAGCAGTACTTC. Translating it yields CASGLVRGAGVHEQYF.

The chain has TRBV30 and TRBJ1-5, with 10 positions matching TRBD1. This CDR3 has 15 residues. Germline assignment: CDR1 GTSNPN and CDR2 SVGIG (reference sequence). After removal of 1 base from V and 4 bases from J, the junction contained 4 bases not matched to a gene. CDR3 region: CAWSGDRGGNQPQHF. CDR3 in DNA: TGTGCCTGGAGTGGGGACAGGGGCGGAAATCAGCCCCAGCATTTT. Full variable domain (remainder filled in from reference TRBV30 and TRBJ1-5): SQTIHQWPATLVQPVGSPLSLECTVEGTSNPNLYWYRQAAGRGLQLLFYSVGIGQISSEVPQNLSASRPQDRQFILSSKKLLLSDSGFYLCAWSGDRGGNQPQHFGDGTRLSIL.

V and J are TRBV9 and TRBJ2-1; maybe TRBD1 (5 bases). From germline, CDR1 is SGDLS and CDR2 YYNGEE. The CDR3 is 14 residues long. Trimming shortened V by 0 bases and J by 8 bases, and 12 bases separated the two germline ends. Here the CDR3 reads CASSVARQSDEQFF. In DNA form, the CDR3 reads TGTGCCAGCAGCGTAGCCAGACAGTCCGATGAGCAGTTCTTC.

The J gene is TRBJ2-1, the V gene TRBV4-3; 8 nucleotides align to TRBD1. The CDR3 extends over 15 amino acids. Germline trimming cut 6 bases from V and 8 bases from J; bases unmatched to any gene: 12. CDR1 is LGHNA and CDR2 is YSLEER in the germline V gene. CDR3 loop: CASRPQGAAGDEQFF. CDR3 coding DNA: TGCGCCAGCAGACCTCAGGGGGCGGCAGGAGATGAGCAGTTCTTC.

This clone showed up many times. The chain joins TRBV9 to TRBJ1-2; D is ambiguous. Deletions cut 0 bases from V and 4 bases from J, with 10 bases between. The CDR3 totals 14 residues. CDR1 is SGDLS and CDR2 is YYNGEE in the germline V gene. In nucleotides, the CDR3 is TGTGCCAGCAGCGTAGGGGAGTACGGCTATGGCTACACCTTC. The encoded protein is CASSVGEYGYGYTF.

CDR3 residues: CASSLPATGAYGYTF. The CDR3 nucleotides are TGCGCCAGCAGTCTCCCTGCGACAGGCGCTTATGGCTACACCTTC. The chain couples TRBV23-1 to TRBJ1-2, with D possibly being TRBD1 (6 bases). TRBV23-1 is marked as an open reading frame, function uncertain. With 4 bases removed from V and 5 bases from J, the gap between germline ends came to 17 bases. This CDR3 contains 15 residues.

The genes are TRBV5-1 and TRBJ2-6; TRBD2 agrees at 7 bases. V shed 7 bases, J shed 0 bases, and the junction held 4 bases outside the gene matches. CDR3 length: 15 residues. Germline V CDR1 and CDR2: SGHRS, YFSETQ. The DNA of the CDR3 is TGCGCCAGCCGCCGGGGGGACTCTGGGGCCAACGTCCTGACTTTC. It encodes CASRRGDSGANVLTF.

This chain links TRBV5-4 with TRBJ1-2; 7 bases agree with TRBD1. V lost 4 bases and J lost 4; bases outside the gene matches: 13. Germline CDR1 and CDR2: SGHNT and YYREEE (reference sequence). The CDR3 extends over 16 amino acids. The CDR3 DNA sequence: TGTGCCAGCAGCCCGGAGGGAGGGGGCCGGGGCTATGGCTACACCTTC. Protein product: CASSPEGGGRGYGYTF.

The rearrangement uses TRBV7-2 and TRBJ2-5; the match to TRBD2 covers 15 bases. The junction had 6 bases not matched to a gene; V was cut back by 5 bases and J by 5 bases. The CDR3 is 16 residues long. From germline, CDR1 is SGHTA and CDR2 FQGNSA. CDR3 protein: CASSRTSGRAGETQYF. The CDR3 nucleotides are TGTGCCAGCAGCAGGACTAGCGGGAGGGCCGGTGAGACCCAGTACTTC.

About this clone itself: Distinct nucleotide sequences in the sample also encode this CDR3. V and J are TRBV29-1 and TRBJ2-7; no reliable D call. Per germline, CDR1 SQVTM and CDR2 ANQGSEA. Trimming took off 3 bases at V and 3 bases at J, with 6 bases between the two ends. The CDR3 has 11 residues. CDR3 in amino acids: CSVDLGYEQYF. The CDR3 DNA reads as TGCAGCGTTGACTTGGGCTACGAGCAGTACTTC.

This clone has a single count. The chain joins TRBV18 to TRBJ2-2; D gene uncertain. CDR1 and CDR2 (germline): KGHSH, LQKENI. CDR3 length equals 16 residues. V shed 3 bases and J shed 4 bases, with 15 bases lying between them. CDR3 sequence reads: CASSPPSGGITGELFF. In DNA form, the CDR3 reads TGTGCCAGCTCACCCCCTTCTGGCGGAATCACCGGGGAGCTGTTTTTT.

The chain recombines TRBV27 with TRBJ2-3, with D possibly matching TRBD1 (5 bases). Germline V CDR1 and CDR2: MNHEY, SMNVEV (reference sequence). Deletions cut 7 bases from V and 1 base from J, with 15 bases between. CDR3 length: 15 amino acids. The chain's CDR3 is CASKRRPTGTDTQYF. CDR3 bases: TGTGCCAGCAAGAGAAGACCGACAGGCACAGATACGCAGTATTTT.

This clone was seen only a few times. This sequence may be a read error, since a much larger clone differs from it by one base. The sample holds other DNA sequences that translate to the same CDR3. The J gene is TRBJ2-7, the V gene TRBV30; D might be TRBD1 or TRBD2, each matching 5 bases. V was pared by 0 bases and J by 2 bases, with 14 bases between. The germline CDR1 and CDR2 sequences are GTSNPN and SVGIG (reference sequence). The CDR3 loop spans 15 amino acids. The CDR3 DNA is TGTGCCTGGAGTGTGGGGACGGGGAATCCCTACGAGCAGTACTTC. This codes for CAWSVGTGNPYEQYF.

The chain employs TRBV10-3 and TRBJ2-3; perhaps TRBD2 as D (5 bases). Germline CDR1 reads ENHRY; CDR2 reads SYGVKD. This CDR3 is 16 amino acids long. V lost 11 bases and J lost 0, with 21 bases in between. The CDR3 nucleotides are TGTGCCGCGGACCGGACTGGGCTCCGGAGCACAGATACGCAGTATTTT. This sequence encodes CAADRTGLRSTDTQYF.

This chain links TRBV29-1 with TRBJ2-1; tentatively, D is TRBD1 (6 bases). This CDR3 comprises 12 residues. V dropped 4 bases and J dropped 10 bases, with 14 bases sitting between them. Per germline, CDR1 SQVTM and CDR2 ANQGSEA. The CDR3 DNA sequence: TGCAGCGTTGGGACAGTCGGGGCCGAGCAGTTCTTC. It codes for CSVGTVGAEQFF.

This chain uses TRBV9 with TRBJ2-2; either TRBD1 or TRBD2 may supply D (5 bases each). This CDR3 comprises 18 residues. V lost 0 bases and J 1 base, leaving 16 bases between the germline ends. Germline V gene sequence: CDR1 SGDLS, CDR2 YYNGEE. Here the CDR3 reads CASSVAVRVGENTGELFF. As DNA, the CDR3 is TGTGCCAGCAGCGTAGCCGTCCGGGTGGGGGAGAACACCGGGGAGCTGTTTTTT. The entire variable domain, with the rest obtained from reference TRBV9 and TRBJ2-2, is as follows: DSGVTQTPKHLITATGQRVTLRCSPRSGDLSVYWYQQSLDQGLQFLIQYYNGEERAKGNILERFSAQQFPDLHSELNLSSLELGDSALYFCASSVAVRVGENTGELFFGEGSRLTVL.

This clone showed up just a few times. CDR3 DNA: TGTGCCAGCAGCTTGGCCGGGGACCATCGGTATTTT. It encodes CASSLAGDHRYF. This sequence joins TRBV5-5 and TRBJ2-3, with D tentatively TRBD1 or TRBD2 (5 bases each). From germline, CDR1 is SGHKS and CDR2 YYEKEE (reference sequence). The CDR3 runs 12 residues. The V end lost 0 bases, the J end lost 14 bases, and 13 bases lay between the germline ends.

In its sample, this clone was seen a few times. The chain combines TRBV10-3 with TRBJ2-5; no definite D call. The CDR3 length is 13 residues. Trimming took 8 bases from V and 0 from J, leaving 10 bases between them. CDR1 and CDR2 from the germline V gene are ENHRY and SYGVKD. The chain's CDR3 is CAILEGNQETQYF. The CDR3 DNA sequence: TGTGCCATCCTAGAAGGCAACCAAGAGACCCAGTACTTC.